This T cell receptor (beta chain) was profiled in a study of T-cell memory formation after mild COVID-19. Study-wide points: Proof of SARS-CoV-2 specificity was absent for the second-wave clones that crested on day 37. The finding that pre-infection memory included some responding clones suggested that cross-reactive memory joined.

The length of the CDR3 is 15 residues. V was trimmed by 2 bases and J by 4 bases, leaving 12 bases between them. CDR1 and CDR2 (germline): MNHEY, SVGEGT. This clonotype was seen a handful of times. What it binds is unknown. 5'RACE, which relied on constant-segment primers, yielded TCR alpha and TCR beta cDNA libraries carrying sample barcodes and UMIs. TCRdb redid the calling of the 5' RACE reads with MiXCR, one entry per CDR3 protein. Among 390,000 or so distinct CDR3 sequences listed, 16% were seen once. The genes are TRBV6-2 or TRBV6-3 and TRBJ2-1; D not resolved. Specimen: PBMCs or a T cell subset sorted from them (not recorded which). This clonotype was sampled from a man aged 18-30 years who had mild COVID-19 (a few samples of this study predate the infection). Cell type and time point are not known. The CDR3 DNA follows: TGTGCCAGCAGTTACAAGGCTTCTGGGTACAATGAGCAGTTCTTC. It encodes CASSYKASGYNEQFF.